The 12 T cell receptor beta chains below come from one sample, sequenced in a study of OX40 agonist ivuxolimab in advanced cancers. Clones were read by immunoSEQ multiplex PCR, and TCRdb kept only the in-frame ones, dropping some. Here the sample spans 75,000 or so clones, just under 85% being singletons. This material consisted of CD4+ or CD8+ T cells sorted from blood, taken in a trial of the OX40 agonist ivuxolimab. These receptors were taken from an adult with an advanced solid tumor such as melanoma, head and neck, liver or kidney cancer.

The J gene is TRBJ2-5, the V gene TRBV9; D may be TRBD1 (6 bases). The CDR3 covers 16 residues. Germline CDR1 is SGDLS and CDR2 is YYNGEE. V shed 4 bases and J shed 5 bases, with 21 bases lying between them. The CDR3, as DNA: TGTGCCAGCAGCCCTAGAGGGGGTACCCAGTTCGAGACCCAGTACTTC. Amino acids: CASSPRGGTQFETQYF.

With respect to this clone: No conserved phenylalanine or tryptophan ends this CDR3, so it is likely a read error. No DNA is shown, since the ends of the CDR3 on it are uncertain; the CDR3 is the one TCRdb lists. The chain combines TRBV25-1 with TRBJ1-2; the table's D call TRBD1 went unverified against the DNA. The CDR3 extends over 8 residues, inclusive of both ends. Germline lookup yields CDR1 MGHDK and CDR2 SYGVNS. The CDR3 region is CASSESQE.

The chain recombines TRBV28 with TRBJ1-5, with 9 bases that match TRBD1. With 6 bases clipped from V and 4 bases from J, the junction kept 4 bases outside the gene matches. The germline V gene has CDR1 MDHEN and CDR2 SYDVKM. There are 14 residues in the CDR3. The CDR3 here is CASSLGQGNQPQHF. DNA of the CDR3: TGTGCCAGCAGCCTCGGACAGGGGAATCAGCCCCAGCATTTT.

The chain couples TRBV19 to TRBJ1-5; possibly TRBD1 for D (6 bases). V was cut by 3 bases and J by 0 bases, with 24 bases left in between. Germline V gene sequence: CDR1 LNHDA, CDR2 SQIVND (reference sequence). This CDR3 is built from 20 residues. The CDR3 DNA reads as TGTGCCAGTAGTATGAGGCTGACCGGACAGCTCAAAAATAGCAATCAGCCCCAGCATTTT. Protein sequence: CASSMRLTGQLKNSNQPQHF.

The chain uses TRBV29-1 and TRBJ2-1; maybe TRBD2 (5 bases). CDR3 size: 16 residues. Per the germline V gene, CDR1 is SQVTM and CDR2 is ANQGSEA. Trimming pared 4 bases from V and 0 bases from J, leaving 16 bases between. CDR3 sequence (DNA): TGCAGCGTTGCCCTGGCGGGCCGCAGCTCCTACAATGAGCAGTTCTTC. Residues: CSVALAGRSSYNEQFF.

The rearrangement joins TRBV5-1 to TRBJ2-5, with D unclear. The CDR3 has 11 amino acids. CDR1 is SGHRS and CDR2 is YFSETQ in the germline V gene. Trimming cost V 0 bases and J 5 bases, with 2 bases left between them. In DNA, the CDR3 is TGCGCCAGCAGCTTGGTTGAGACCCAGTACTTC. Encoded protein: CASSLVETQYF.

This chain links TRBV27 with TRBJ1-4; TRBD1 is a possible D gene (5 bases). Trimming shortened V by 7 bases and J by 5 bases, and 23 bases separated the two germline ends. The CDR3 covers 17 residues. Germline CDR1 reads MNHEY; CDR2 reads SMNVEV (reference sequence). CDR3 loop: CASTTRTAGGGNEKLFF. CDR3 nucleotides: TGTGCCAGCACCACTCGGACCGCGGGGGGAGGAAATGAAAAACTGTTTTTT.

This chain uses TRBV5-1 with TRBJ2-7, with 9 bases that match TRBD1. The junction had 4 bases not matched to a gene; V was cut back by 3 bases and J by 3 bases. This CDR3 contains 14 residues. Germline values: CDR1 SGHRS, CDR2 YFSETQ. The CDR3 DNA follows: TGCGCCAGCAGCTCGGGACAGGGATACTACGAGCAGTACTTC. Translation: CASSSGQGYYEQYF.

The chain couples TRBV4-1 to TRBJ2-3; D is undetermined. Deletions cut 3 bases from V and 5 bases from J, with 3 bases between. The CDR3 runs to 11 residues. From germline, CDR1 is MGHRA and CDR2 YSYEKL. The chain's CDR3 is CASSQVDTQYF. The CDR3 DNA reads as TGCGCCAGCAGCCAGGTAGATACGCAGTATTTT.

This sequence joins TRBV5-6 and TRBJ2-5; D is ambiguous. The germline gives CDR1 SGHDT, CDR2 YYEEEE. The V end was cut by 1 base, the J end by 4 bases, with 8 bases between. This CDR3 spans 13 amino acids. CDR3 bases: TGTGCCAGCAGCTTGCGTTTTAGAGAGACCCAGTACTTC. This gives the protein CASSLRFRETQYF.

This clone was seen a handful of times. The chain has TRBV2 and TRBJ1-2; D unresolved. The CDR3 extends over 13 amino acids. Between the trimmed V and J ends, which lost 8 bases and 4 bases, there was a span of 14 bases. CDR1 SNHLY and CDR2 FYNNEI come from the germline V gene. The CDR3: CASFWAATYGYTF. The CDR3 bases are TGTGCCAGCTTCTGGGCCGCCACCTATGGCTACACCTTC.

This rearrangement joins TRBV6-1 to TRBJ2-7, with a tentative D call TRBD1 (6 bases). The CDR3 is 14 amino acids. Trimming cost V 3 bases and J 1 base, with 10 bases left between them. Germline V gene data show CDR1 as MNHNS and CDR2 as SASEGT. CDR3 nucleotide sequence: TGTGCCAGCAGTGATACAGGGATTTCCTACGAGCAGTACTTC. Translated: CASSDTGISYEQYF.